The 2 T cell receptor beta chains presented below share a single source sample, sequenced in a study of OX40 agonist ivuxolimab in advanced cancers. Here immunoSEQ multiplex PCR was the method, and the copy in TCRdb shows in-frame clones only, minus some. This sample has 6,000 to 8,000 clones, with approximately 94% found just once. The sample in question was CD4+ or CD8+ T cells sorted from blood, obtained in a trial of the OX40 agonist ivuxolimab. The source of these receptors is an adult with an advanced solid tumor such as melanoma, head and neck, liver or kidney cancer.

The gene calls are TRBV28 and TRBJ1-5, with 7 bases aligning to TRBD1. Germline CDR1 is MDHEN and CDR2 is SYDVKM. This CDR3 is 14 amino acids long. V shed 6 bases, J shed 4 bases, and the junction held 6 bases outside the gene matches. The CDR3 is CASREGQYNQPQHF. CDR3 coding DNA: TGTGCCAGCAGGGAGGGACAGTATAATCAGCCCCAGCATTTT. Complete variable domain (other parts from reference TRBV28 and TRBJ1-5): DVKVTQSSRYLVKRTGEKVFLECVQDMDHENMFWYRQDPGLGLRLIYFSYDVKMKEKGDIPEGYSVSREKKERFSLILESASTNQTSMYLCASREGQYNQPQHFGDGTRLSIL.

This chain links TRBV28 with TRBJ2-5, with D possibly TRBD1 on 6 matching bases. TRBJ2-7 explains the end of the DNA better; the J call may be wrong. The CDR3 is 15 residues long. The germline V gene has CDR1 MDHEN and CDR2 SYDVKM. Here the CDR3 reads CASKGAGALGYEQYF. CDR3 nucleotides: TGTGCCAGCAAAGGCGCAGGGGCGTTAGGCTACGAGCAGTACTTC.